The entry below gives a single T cell receptor beta chain sequence along with its context. Its antigen is as yet unknown. Using RNA template, CDR3s of TCR alpha and beta were amplified with iRepertoire arm-PCR. Input was roughly 100-450 ng of tissue mRNA or PBMC total RNA. Each CDR3 protein is one row after TCRdb ran MiXCR on the multiplex PCR reads. The data contain tens of thousands of distinct CDR3 sequences, around a quarter of them singletons. Germline CDR1 is GTSNPN and CDR2 is SVGIG (reference sequence). V lost 8 bases and J lost 0, with 19 bases in between. This CDR3 comprises 15 residues. These data are taken from a study of glioma-infiltrating T cells. Points from the study as a whole: Tissue and blood shared very few CDR3 sequences. Gliomas, especially low-grade, showed above-expected tissue-blood divergence; non-neoplastic patients showed below.

The clonotype comes from a human donor with low-grade glioma or glioblastoma, undergoing nonglioma brain surgery, or in good health (not recorded which). The rearrangement uses TRBV30 and TRBJ1-1, with no clear D. The specimen was glioma tissue, nonneoplastic brain tissue, or PBMCs (not recorded which). CDR3 residues: CAGKPWAVMNTEAFF. The CDR3 DNA follows: TGTGCCGGGAAACCCTGGGCGGTCATGAACACTGAAGCTTTCTTT.